These 25 T cell receptor beta chains were sequenced from one sample in a study of T cell responses to AZD1222 COVID-19 vaccine. The table came from immunoSEQ multiplex PCR; TCRdb's copy has only in-frame clones and leaves some out. This table has fewer than 120,000 clones, roughly 92% appearing once. Sample: peripheral blood, taken 28 days after the second AZD1222 dose. The receptors were sampled from an adult who received the AZD1222 COVID-19 vaccine.

This clone was seen just once. The chain combines TRBV5-1 with TRBJ2-1; 9 bases agree with TRBD1. This CDR3 is built from 13 residues. The germline CDR1 and CDR2 sequences are SGHRS and YFSETQ. J was trimmed by 9 bases and V by 4 bases; bases with no gene match: 5. DNA for the CDR3: TGCGCCAGCAGCAAGGGACAGGGTCTTGAGCAGTTCTTC. Translation gives CASSKGQGLEQFF.

J is TRBJ2-1 and V is TRBV4-2; 9 bases map to TRBD1. The CDR3 runs 15 residues. CDR1 and CDR2 (germline): LGHNA, YNFKEQ. With V trimmed by 4 bases and J by 9 bases, 10 bases remained unmatched. The chain's CDR3 is CASSPGTGNMIEQFF. CDR3 bases: TGTGCCAGCAGCCCCGGGACAGGGAATATGATTGAGCAGTTCTTC.

The rearrangement joins TRBV2 to TRBJ2-2; tentatively, D is TRBD2 (5 bases). The CDR3 length is 13 residues. V was shortened by 2 bases and J by 5 bases, with 6 bases between the two germline ends. CDR1 is SNHLY and CDR2 is FYNNEI in the germline V gene. CDR3 region: CASSERRTGELFF. The CDR3 DNA reads as TGTGCCAGCAGTGAAAGGAGGACCGGGGAGCTGTTTTTT.

The rearrangement links TRBV3-1 (or the pseudogene TRBV3-2) to TRBJ2-7, with D unclear. The germline V and J ends were trimmed by 4 bases and 3 bases, with 10 bases remaining between them. The CDR3 is 13 amino acids. The germline gives CDR1 LGHDT, CDR2 YNNKEL (reference sequence). CDR3 sequence: CASSPSLVYEQYF. DNA for the CDR3: TGTGCCAGCAGCCCCTCGCTAGTCTACGAGCAGTACTTC.

The rearrangement joins TRBV28 to TRBJ1-1; D possibly corresponds to TRBD1 (5 bases). This CDR3 region has 14 residues. The germline V gene has CDR1 MDHEN and CDR2 SYDVKM. Trimming removed 0 bases at V and 7 bases at J, with 12 bases between. The CDR3 spells CASSLWGGEGEAFF. In nucleotides, the CDR3 is TGTGCCAGCAGTTTATGGGGGGGAGAGGGTGAAGCTTTCTTT.

The chain uses TRBV11-3 and TRBJ2-7; TRBD1 matches 8 bases. Trimming took 0 bases from V and 9 from J; bases not matched to a gene: 7. The germline V gene encodes CDR1 SGHNT and CDR2 YENEEA. The CDR3 runs to 14 residues. CDR3 sequence: CASSLDASGGLQYF. Here the CDR3 DNA reads TGTGCCAGCAGCTTAGATGCCTCAGGGGGCTTGCAGTACTTC.

The V call is TRBV7-9, the J call TRBJ2-3, with 10 bases identical to TRBD2. The J segment lost 7 bases and the V segment lost 0 bases, leaving 7 bases of the junction unmatched. CDR1 SEHNR and CDR2 FQNEAQ come from the germline V gene (reference sequence). The CDR3 is made up of 16 amino acids. CDR3 amino acids: CASSLAERGGLYTQYF. The CDR3 nucleotides are TGTGCCAGCAGCTTAGCGGAGCGGGGGGGCCTTTATACGCAGTATTTT.

This chain joins TRBV18 and TRBJ2-7, with a weak D call TRBD1 (5 bases). The CDR3 is made up of 13 amino acids. Looked up from germline, CDR1 is KGHSH and CDR2 is LQKENI. V gave up 3 bases and J gave up 1 base, with 7 bases separating them. CDR3 sequence reads: CASSPAGSYEQYF. The CDR3 coding sequence is TGTGCCAGCTCACCGGCAGGGTCCTACGAGCAGTACTTC.

This rearrangement joins TRBV14 to TRBJ2-1, with no clear D. The germline V gene encodes CDR1 SGHDN and CDR2 FVKESK. The CDR3 has 14 residues. Trimming took off 0 bases at V and 3 bases at J, with 6 bases between the two ends. CDR3 DNA sequence: TGTGCCAGCAGCCAAGAGGCGGTCTACAATGAGCAGTTCTTC. It yields the protein CASSQEAVYNEQFF.

The chain employs TRBV7-2 and TRBJ2-7; 7 positions match TRBD1. Trimming removed 1 base from V and 10 bases from J; junction bases left unmatched: 10. In germline, CDR1 is SGHTA, CDR2 FQGNSA. The CDR3 totals 14 residues. CDR3 region: CASSLGRGQGEQYF. In nucleotides, the CDR3 is TGTGCCAGCAGCTTAGGTAGAGGGCAGGGGGAACAGTACTTC.

This clone was seen just once. V is TRBV28 and J is TRBJ1-1; tentative D call: TRBD1 (5 bases). Germline values: CDR1 MDHEN, CDR2 SYDVKM. The CDR3 is 14 residues long. V lost 5 bases and J lost 1, with 11 bases in between. Written as DNA, the CDR3 is TGTGCCAGCAGTCCGGGGGGATCGAACACTGAAGCTTTCTTT. Its translation is CASSPGGSNTEAFF.

This chain connects TRBV3-1 (or the pseudogene TRBV3-2) to TRBJ2-7, with D maybe TRBD1 (5 bases). This CDR3 has 14 residues. Looked up from germline, CDR1 is LGHDT and CDR2 is YNNKEL (reference sequence). Trimming removed 6 bases at V and 3 bases at J, with 15 bases between. As DNA, the CDR3 is TGTGCCAGCAGTCCGACAGTAATACTCTACGAGCAGTACTTC. Its translation is CASSPTVILYEQYF.

The chain is built from TRBV19 and TRBJ2-3; TRBD1 matches at 8 bases. CDR3 length equals 15 residues. Unmatched junction bases numbered 6, after V lost 3 bases and J lost 4 bases. Looked up from germline, CDR1 is LNHDA and CDR2 is SQIVND (reference sequence). The CDR3 sequence is CASSMTGVRPDTQYF. CDR3 DNA sequence: TGTGCCAGTAGTATGACAGGGGTCCGGCCAGATACGCAGTATTTT.

This sequence joins TRBV25-1 and TRBJ1-6; D not resolved. The V gene lost 2 bases and the J gene lost 9 bases, with 14 bases spanning the gap. Looked up from germline, CDR1 is MGHDK and CDR2 is SYGVNS. This CDR3 is built from 15 residues. The chain's CDR3 is CASSEISPVTSPLHF. In DNA form, the CDR3 reads TGTGCCAGCAGTGAAATATCACCCGTCACTTCACCCCTCCACTTT.

The rearrangement links TRBV10-3 to TRBJ1-2; D call uncertain. CDR1 and CDR2 (germline): ENHRY, SYGVKD. The CDR3 extends over 12 amino acids. V lost 4 bases and J lost 7, with 10 bases in between. CDR3 sequence reads: CAISGIMGGYTF. CDR3 coding DNA: TGTGCCATCAGTGGAATCATGGGTGGCTACACCTTC.

The CDR3 DNA sequence: TGTGCCAGCAGCCTTAGTGGGGCCGGCAATGAGCAGTTCTTC. It translates to CASSLSGAGNEQFF. The chain employs TRBV11-2 and TRBJ2-1; D possibly corresponds to TRBD1 (5 bases). CDR1 is SGHAT, CDR2 FQNNGV, per germline. This CDR3 region has 14 residues. V shed 5 bases and J shed 6 bases, with 14 bases lying between them.

The rearrangement uses TRBV18 and TRBJ2-5, with 8 bases aligning to TRBD1. The length of the CDR3 is 21 residues. The germline gives CDR1 KGHSH, CDR2 LQKENI. V shed 4 bases, J shed 5 bases, and the junction held 27 bases outside the gene matches. The DNA of the CDR3 is TGTGCCAGCTCACTGACGTTAGCTACGCCAACATACAGGGGGGATTGGGAGACCCAGTACTTC. As protein: CASSLTLATPTYRGDWETQYF.

The CDR3 loop reads CASTTAGRPKLFF. DNA of the CDR3: TGTGCCAGCACCACCGCGGGGAGGCCAAAACTGTTTTTT. The chain couples TRBV6-5 to TRBJ1-4; D gene uncertain. The CDR3 extends over 13 amino acids. The germline V and J ends were trimmed by 7 bases and 10 bases, with 16 bases remaining between them. Looked up from germline, CDR1 is MNHEY and CDR2 is SVGAGI.

The CDR3 loop is CATSTNRDRVYSPLHF. The CDR3 bases are TGTGCCACCAGCACGAACCGGGACAGGGTTTATTCACCCCTCCACTTT. The gene calls are TRBV15 and TRBJ1-6; TRBD1 matches 9 bases. The V gene's germline CDR1 is LNHNV and CDR2 YYDKDF (reference sequence). Trimming at V came to 4 bases and at J to 8 bases, leaving 9 bases not matched to a gene. This CDR3 comprises 16 residues.

The V and J genes are TRBV5-1 and TRBJ2-5; 8 bases are shared with TRBD2. The CDR3 is 14 amino acids. CDR1 and CDR2 (germline): SGHRS, YFSETQ. With 5 bases clipped from V and 5 bases from J, the junction kept 8 bases outside the gene matches. CDR3 in amino acids: CASSGRSGGETQYF. The CDR3 DNA follows: TGCGCCAGCAGTGGTAGGAGCGGGGGCGAGACCCAGTACTTC.

CDR3 nucleotides: TGTGCCAGTAGACGACTAGCGGCGAACACCGGGGAGCTGTTTTTT. Its translation is CASRRLAANTGELFF. The gene calls are TRBV19 and TRBJ2-2; 9 nucleotides line up with TRBD2. The V and J ends lost 6 bases and 0 bases, in that order; junction bases with no gene match: 2. The CDR3 length is 15 residues. Germline CDR1 LNHDA, CDR2 SQIVND (reference sequence).

The rearrangement uses TRBV23-1 and TRBJ2-3, with 13 bases fitting TRBD2. TRBV23-1 counts as an open reading frame of uncertain function. The CDR3 sequence is 23 residues long. V was pared by 0 bases and J by 4 bases, with 22 bases of the junction left unmatched. The CDR3 region has the DNA TGCGCCAGCAGTCAATCTAAGACGCGTTCGGCCGTGAAGACTAGCGGGGGGCCAGATACGCAGTATTTT. The encoded protein is CASSQSKTRSAVKTSGGPDTQYF.

The chain recombines TRBV5-4 with TRBJ2-3, with D uncertain. Trimming cost V 0 bases and J 2 bases, with 10 bases left between them. The CDR3 is 15 residues long. Looked up from germline, CDR1 is SGHNT and CDR2 is YYREEE (reference sequence). Written as DNA, the CDR3 is TGTGCCAGCAGCTTGGTCGGCTTTTCCACAGATACGCAGTATTTT. Translation: CASSLVGFSTDTQYF.

This chain connects TRBV11-2 to TRBJ1-5; no clear D gene. V lost 5 bases, J lost 2 bases, and 7 bases lay in between. This CDR3 contains 13 residues. Germline CDR1 is SGHAT and CDR2 is FQNNGV. The CDR3 spells CASSLGRNQPQHF. CDR3 nucleotides: TGTGCCAGCAGCCTGGGCCGCAATCAGCCCCAGCATTTT.

This clone appeared a few times. The chain couples TRBV10-3 to TRBJ1-2, with a tentative D call TRBD1 (5 bases). Deletions cut 4 bases from V and 0 bases from J, with 18 bases between. CDR3 size: 17 residues. Germline loops: CDR1 ENHRY, CDR2 SYGVKD. CDR3 residues: CAISGSRQRLANYGYTF. Written as DNA, the CDR3 is TGTGCCATCAGTGGAAGCAGACAGAGGTTAGCTAACTATGGCTACACCTTC.